The 12 T cell receptor beta chains below all came from one sample that was sequenced in a study of cytomegalovirus exposure and HLA in healthy donors. The PCR had 60 Vbeta and 13 Jbeta primers. The method was immunoSEQ multiplex PCR; TCRdb's version includes in-frame clones alone and lacks a portion of them. Altogether approximately 200,000 clones are present, around 81% being singletons, with the ten largest covering approximately 2%. The material sequenced was PBMCs. The receptors derive from a man aged 30 to 39 in good health and CMV-seronegative.

This rearrangement joins TRBV2 to TRBJ2-5; 9 bases line up with TRBD2. The trim removed 7 bases at V and 4 bases at J, leaving 7 bases unmatched. The germline V gene has CDR1 SNHLY and CDR2 FYNNEI. The CDR3 extends over 14 amino acids. CDR3 amino acids: CASTASGIGETQYF. The CDR3 region has the DNA TGTGCCAGCACGGCTAGCGGGATTGGAGAGACCCAGTACTTC.

This sequence joins TRBV9 and TRBJ2-1; TRBD2 agrees at 11 bases. Germline trimming cut 4 bases from V and 8 bases from J; bases unmatched to any gene: 11. This CDR3 is built from 16 residues. Germline V CDR1 and CDR2: SGDLS, YYNGEE. The CDR3 DNA sequence: TGTGCCAGCAGCATCCCCTCTAGCGGGAGGTTGTATGAGCAGTTCTTC. This encodes CASSIPSSGRLYEQFF. The whole variable domain, remainder taken from reference TRBV9 and TRBJ2-1, is DSGVTQTPKHLITATGQRVTLRCSPRSGDLSVYWYQQSLDQGLQFLIQYYNGEERAKGNILERFSAQQFPDLHSELNLSSLELGDSALYFCASSIPSSGRLYEQFFGPGTRLTVL.

The genes are TRBV5-1 and TRBJ2-1, with TRBD2 matching over 11 bases. Germline CDR1 is SGHRS and CDR2 is YFSETQ. J lost 4 bases, V lost 2 bases, and 2 bases had no gene match. The CDR3 runs to 15 residues. The CDR3 DNA reads TGCGCCAGCAGCTTCACTAGCGGGGGATACAATGAGCAGTTCTTC. It translates to CASSFTSGGYNEQFF.

Written as DNA, the CDR3 is TGTGCCAGCAGTGAGACTAGCGACGATGAGCAGTTCTTC. This translates into CASSETSDDEQFF. The rearrangement links TRBV6-1 to TRBJ2-1; 8 nucleotides match TRBD2. Germline CDR1 MNHNS, CDR2 SASEGT. The CDR3 length is 13 residues. The V gene end was trimmed by 3 bases and the J gene end by 8 bases; junction bases not matched to a gene: 3.

This chain connects TRBV6-1 to TRBJ1-3; 8 bases map to TRBD1. V lost 3 bases, J lost 3 bases, and 4 bases stayed unmatched. Germline V gene data show CDR1 as MNHNS and CDR2 as SASEGT. The CDR3 contains 15 residues. The CDR3 loop is CASSDQGAYGNTIYF. In nucleotides, the CDR3 is TGTGCCAGCAGTGACCAGGGGGCATATGGAAACACCATATATTTT.

The chain combines TRBV27 with TRBJ2-1, with a possible D match to TRBD2 (6 bases). Trimming removed 11 bases from V and 10 bases from J, with 15 bases in between. The CDR3 sequence is 11 residues long. CDR1 and CDR2 (germline): MNHEY, SMNVEV (reference sequence). Here the CDR3 reads CASRWGVEQFF. The CDR3, as DNA: TGTGCCTCCCGATGGGGGGTAGAGCAGTTCTTC.

The J gene is TRBJ2-5, the V gene TRBV6-1, with D maybe TRBD1 (6 bases). Germline V lookup: CDR1 MNHNS, CDR2 SASEGT. This CDR3 region has 14 residues. V was shortened by 7 bases and J by 5 bases, with 17 bases between the two germline ends. The CDR3 DNA is TGTGCCAGCACCCTGCAGGGGAGTGGTGAGACCCAGTACTTC. Protein: CASTLQGSGETQYF.

V gene TRBV29-1 combines with J gene TRBJ2-7, with 9 positions matching TRBD1. With 2 bases clipped from V and 2 bases from J, the junction kept 4 bases outside the gene matches. The CDR3 runs 14 residues. Germline assignment: CDR1 SQVTM and CDR2 ANQGSEA. Here the CDR3 reads CSVEYGTGTYEQYF. The CDR3 region has the DNA TGCAGCGTTGAATATGGGACAGGGACCTACGAGCAGTACTTC.

This chain's CDR3 is CASSTPQGSSYEQYF. The CDR3 bases are TGTGCCAGCAGTACCCCTCAGGGTAGCTCCTACGAGCAGTACTTC. The V call is TRBV6-5, the J call TRBJ2-7, with D perhaps matching TRBD1 (5 bases). V was pared by 5 bases and J by 0 bases, with 14 bases between. CDR1 is MNHEY and CDR2 is SVGAGI in the germline V gene. There are 15 residues in the CDR3.

This clone appeared a single time. The V call is TRBV10-1, the J call TRBJ2-1, with D hard to call. Trimming took off 0 bases at V and 10 bases at J, with 16 bases between the two ends. Germline CDR1 and CDR2: WNHNN and SYGVQD (reference sequence). This CDR3 has 15 residues. As DNA, the CDR3 is TGCGCCAGCAGTGAGTCGGTATTGGGCGCTCCCGAGCAGTTCTTC. Translation gives CASSESVLGAPEQFF.

J is TRBJ1-1 and V is TRBV27, with D possibly being TRBD1 (5 bases). Germline values: CDR1 MNHEY, CDR2 SMNVEV (reference sequence). Trimming removed 4 bases at V and 3 bases at J, with 12 bases between. CDR3 size: 14 residues. CDR3 residues: CASSWGGGDTEAFF. For the CDR3, the DNA is TGTGCCAGCAGTTGGGGTGGAGGGGACACTGAAGCTTTCTTT.

The CDR3 DNA sequence: TGTGCCATCAGTCCGGAGGTTAGGGAAAAACTGTTTTTT. Its protein product is CAISPEVREKLFF. This chain joins TRBV10-3 and TRBJ1-4; no clear D gene. The CDR3 consists of 13 residues. Germline V gene sequence: CDR1 ENHRY, CDR2 SYGVKD. Trimming stripped 5 bases from V and 8 bases from J, with 12 bases between.